A selection of T cell receptor beta chains follows, all from one sample in a study of circulating and synovial CD4+ cells in juvenile arthritis. Here immunoSEQ multiplex PCR was the method, and the copy in TCRdb shows in-frame clones only, minus some. The table has 30,000 to 40,000 clones, 90% to 95% seen once; the top ten hold about 0.15%. Sequencing was done on a sample of CD4+ T cells from blood. These receptors all stem from a human donor with juvenile idiopathic arthritis. CDR3s include the opening cysteine and the closing phenylalanine or tryptophan. The D gene is left open where the match is weak. Where a row states a size, it is once, few, many or the class of an expanded clone; other rows omit it.

clone size: NA; D gene: TRBD2; J gene: TRBJ2-7; V gene: TRBV7-2; CDR3 protein: CASSSSGAYEQYF; CDR3 DNA: TGTGCCAGCAGCTCTAGCGGGGCCTACGAGCAGTACTTC
clone size: NA; D gene: TRBD1; J gene: TRBJ1-1; V gene: TRBV5-4; CDR3 protein: CASSRDRGGQAFF; CDR3 DNA: TGTGCCAGCAGCCGGGACAGGGGAGGCCAAGCTTTCTTT
clone size: NA; D gene: NA; J gene: TRBJ1-6; V gene: TRBV25-1; CDR3 protein: CASSGGRNNSPLHF; CDR3 DNA: TGTGCCAGCAGTGGGGGGAGGAATAATTCCCCCCTCCACTTT
clone size: NA; D gene: TRBD2; J gene: TRBJ2-2; V gene: TRBV7-2; CDR3 protein: CASSLPGGVTGELFF; CDR3 DNA: TGTGCCAGCAGCTTACCGGGGGGAGTCACCGGGGAGCTGTTTTTT
clone size: NA; D gene: NA; J gene: TRBJ2-7; V gene: TRBV6-5; CDR3 protein: CASSSGPGVGYEQYF; CDR3 DNA: TGTGCCAGCAGTTCCGGACCGGGAGTTGGCTACGAGCAGTACTTC
clone size: NA; D gene: NA; J gene: TRBJ1-2; V gene: TRBV7-2; CDR3 protein: CASSLGFGGRGQTYGYTF; CDR3 DNA: TGTGCCAGCAGCTTAGGCTTCGGAGGACGCGGGCAGACCTATGGCTACACCTTC
clone size: NA; D gene: NA; J gene: TRBJ2-3; V gene: TRBV27; CDR3 protein: CASSSRLRDSSHTQYF; CDR3 DNA: TGTGCCAGCAGTTCACGACTCCGGGACTCAAGCCATACGCAGTATTTT
clone size: NA; D gene: NA; J gene: TRBJ2-1; V gene: TRBV7-2; CDR3 protein: CASSSQYYNEQFF; CDR3 DNA: TGTGCCAGCAGCTCCCAGTACTACAATGAGCAGTTCTTC
clone size: NA; D gene: TRBD1; J gene: TRBJ2-3; V gene: TRBV9; CDR3 protein: CASSRGTDLRTQYF; CDR3 DNA: TGTGCCAGCAGCCGTGGGACAGACCTCAGAACGCAGTATTTT
clone size: NA; D gene: NA; J gene: TRBJ1-3; V gene: TRBV6-5; CDR3 protein: CASSSGTYSGNTIYF; CDR3 DNA: TGTGCCAGCAGTTCAGGAACCTACTCTGGAAACACCATATATTTT
clone size: NA; D gene: TRBD1; J gene: TRBJ2-7; V gene: TRBV6-1; CDR3 protein: CASKGQGLSYEQYF; CDR3 DNA: TGTGCCAGTAAGGGACAGGGGTTAAGCTACGAGCAGTACTTC
clone size: NA; D gene: NA; J gene: TRBJ1-2; V gene: TRBV29-1; CDR3 protein: CSVTTGSGYTF; CDR3 DNA: TGCAGCGTTACCACAGGGAGCGGCTACACCTTC
clone size: NA; D gene: TRBD1; J gene: TRBJ2-7; V gene: TRBV6-5; CDR3 protein: CASSLDRAEQYF; CDR3 DNA: TGTGCCAGCAGTTTGGACAGGGCCGAGCAGTACTTC
clone size: NA; D gene: NA; J gene: TRBJ1-6; V gene: TRBV6-6; CDR3 protein: CASKGGWSDSPLHF; CDR3 DNA: TGTGCCAGTAAAGGGGGTTGGAGTGATTCACCCCTCCACTTT
clone size: NA; D gene: TRBD2; J gene: TRBJ2-1; V gene: TRBV7-3; CDR3 protein: CASSSGLAFNNEQFF; CDR3 DNA: TGTGCCAGCAGCTCGGGACTAGCCTTTAACAATGAGCAGTTCTTC
clone size: NA; D gene: NA; J gene: TRBJ2-3; V gene: TRBV7-2; CDR3 protein: CASGQGLTQYF; CDR3 DNA: TGTGCCAGCGGTCAGGGTTTAACGCAGTATTTT
clone size: NA; D gene: TRBD1; J gene: TRBJ1-2; V gene: TRBV28; CDR3 protein: CASSRPRSGQGEGTIGGYTF; CDR3 DNA: TGTGCCAGCAGCCGTCCTCGATCGGGACAGGGAGAGGGGACTATCGGGGGCTACACCTTC
clone size: NA; D gene: NA; J gene: TRBJ1-4; V gene: TRBV19; CDR3 protein: CASTKPGKSEKLFF; CDR3 DNA: TGTGCCAGTACCAAGCCAGGGAAGAGTGAAAAACTGTTTTTT
clone size: once; D gene: NA; J gene: TRBJ1-6; V gene: TRBV27; CDR3 protein: CASSFGGDNSPLHF; CDR3 DNA: TGTGCCAGCAGTTTTGGGGGGGATAATTCACCCCTCCACTTT
clone size: NA; D gene: NA; J gene: TRBJ2-3; V gene: TRBV7-9; CDR3 protein: CASSLGGRVASTDTQYF; CDR3 DNA: TGTGCCAGCAGCTTAGGGGGGCGGGTCGCTAGCACAGATACGCAGTATTTT
clone size: NA; D gene: NA; J gene: TRBJ1-2; V gene: TRBV18; CDR3 protein: CASSPSPGDRGYTF; CDR3 DNA: TGTGCCAGCTCACCCTCTCCGGGAGATCGGGGCTACACCTTC
clone size: once; D gene: NA; J gene: TRBJ1-5; V gene: TRBV7-2; CDR3 protein: CASSLLQGDQPQHF; CDR3 DNA: TGTGCCAGCAGCTTATTACAGGGTGATCAGCCCCAGCATTTT
clone size: NA; D gene: NA; J gene: TRBJ2-7; V gene: TRBV6-1; CDR3 protein: CASSVTDRPPYEQYF; CDR3 DNA: TGTGCCAGCAGTGTGACCGACAGGCCCCCCTACGAGCAGTACTTC
clone size: once; D gene: NA; J gene: TRBJ1-5; V gene: TRBV7-9; CDR3 protein: CASSLAVGKSNQPQHF; CDR3 DNA: TGTGCCAGCAGCTTAGCGGTCGGGAAGAGCAATCAGCCCCAGCATTTT
clone size: NA; D gene: NA; J gene: TRBJ1-4; V gene: TRBV18; CDR3 protein: CASSPLATNEKLFF; CDR3 DNA: TGTGCCAGCTCACCGCTAGCAACTAATGAAAAACTGTTTTTT
clone size: NA; D gene: NA; J gene: TRBJ2-5; V gene: TRBV5-1; CDR3 protein: CASSVTADQRETQYF; CDR3 DNA: TGCGCCAGCAGCGTGACAGCCGACCAACGGGAGACCCAGTACTTC
clone size: NA; D gene: TRBD1; J gene: TRBJ2-7; V gene: TRBV28; CDR3 protein: CASSFRLSAGTGGLYEQYF; CDR3 DNA: TGTGCCAGCAGTTTTAGGCTCTCCGCCGGGACAGGGGGCTTATACGAGCAGTACTTC
clone size: once; D gene: NA; J gene: TRBJ2-5; V gene: TRBV6-4; CDR3 protein: CASSETGQETQYF; CDR3 DNA: TGTGCCAGCAGTGAAACAGGGCAAGAGACCCAGTACTTC
clone size: NA; D gene: NA; J gene: TRBJ2-3; V gene: TRBV5-1; CDR3 protein: CASGQGTDTQYF; CDR3 DNA: TGCGCCAGCGGGCAGGGCACAGATACGCAGTATTTT
clone size: NA; D gene: NA; J gene: TRBJ1-5; V gene: TRBV10-3; CDR3 protein: CATTGKRDQPQHF; CDR3 DNA: TGTGCCACCACAGGGAAACGAGATCAGCCCCAGCATTTT
clone size: NA; D gene: TRBD2; J gene: TRBJ2-2; V gene: TRBV19; CDR3 protein: CASSLTSGRIGGELFF; CDR3 DNA: TGTGCCAGTAGTCTCACTAGCGGGAGAATAGGCGGGGAGCTGTTTTTT
clone size: NA; D gene: NA; J gene: TRBJ2-1; V gene: TRBV21-1; CDR3 protein: CASLTPYSGGKSVEQFF; CDR3 DNA: TGTGCCAGCCTGACCCCGTATAGCGGGGGGAAATCAGTTGAGCAGTTCTTC
clone size: NA; D gene: NA; J gene: TRBJ1-3; V gene: TRBV6-1; CDR3 protein: CASSEPGRTGNTIYF; CDR3 DNA: TGTGCCAGCAGCGAGCCCGGGAGGACTGGAAACACCATATATTTT
clone size: NA; D gene: TRBD2; J gene: TRBJ2-7; V gene: TRBV27; CDR3 protein: CASSRKTSGRAYEQYF; CDR3 DNA: TGTGCCAGCAGTCGAAAAACTAGCGGGAGGGCCTACGAGCAGTACTTC
clone size: NA; D gene: TRBD2; J gene: TRBJ2-7; V gene: TRBV10-1; CDR3 protein: CASSESGRAYEQYF; CDR3 DNA: TGCGCCAGCAGTGAGTCCGGGAGGGCCTACGAGCAGTACTTC
clone size: once; D gene: TRBD2; J gene: TRBJ2-1; V gene: TRBV6-4; CDR3 protein: CASSLLAGGSNEQFF; CDR3 DNA: TGTGCCAGCAGTCTACTAGCGGGAGGGAGTAATGAGCAGTTCTTC
clone size: NA; D gene: TRBD1; J gene: TRBJ1-5; V gene: TRBV19; CDR3 protein: CASSTNGQGLYQPQHF; CDR3 DNA: TGTGCCAGTAGTACTAACGGACAGGGATTATATCAGCCCCAGCATTTT
clone size: NA; D gene: NA; J gene: TRBJ2-3; V gene: TRBV29-1; CDR3 protein: CSVKQGSSTDTQYF; CDR3 DNA: TGCAGCGTGAAACAGGGTTCTAGCACAGATACGCAGTATTTT
clone size: NA; D gene: NA; J gene: TRBJ2-7; V gene: TRBV28; CDR3 protein: CASSLPAQANEQYF; CDR3 DNA: TGTGCCAGCAGCCTCCCCGCACAGGCGAACGAGCAGTACTTC
clone size: NA; D gene: TRBD1; J gene: TRBJ1-2; V gene: TRBV6-5; CDR3 protein: CASSAGQGVYGYTF; CDR3 DNA: TGTGCCAGCAGTGCGGGACAGGGAGTCTATGGCTACACCTTC
clone size: NA; D gene: TRBD1; J gene: TRBJ2-2; V gene: TRBV5-6; CDR3 protein: CASGDRDRVETGELFF; CDR3 DNA: TGTGCCAGCGGGGACCGGGACAGGGTTGAAACCGGGGAGCTGTTTTTT
clone size: NA; D gene: TRBD2; J gene: TRBJ2-7; V gene: TRBV18; CDR3 protein: CASSPGTSGTEQYF; CDR3 DNA: TGTGCCAGCTCACCCGGGACTAGCGGGACCGAGCAGTACTTC
clone size: NA; D gene: TRBD1; J gene: TRBJ1-5; V gene: TRBV30; CDR3 protein: CAWATGGNQPQHF; CDR3 DNA: TGTGCCTGGGCAACAGGGGGCAATCAGCCCCAGCATTTT
clone size: NA; D gene: TRBD2; J gene: TRBJ2-7; V gene: TRBV6-6; CDR3 protein: CASTPMIAGGPHEQYF; CDR3 DNA: TGTGCCAGCACCCCGATGATAGCGGGAGGGCCGCACGAGCAGTACTTC
clone size: NA; D gene: TRBD2; J gene: TRBJ2-5; V gene: TRBV5-1; CDR3 protein: CASSLGGLAGQETQYF; CDR3 DNA: TGCGCCAGCAGCTTGGGAGGACTAGCGGGCCAAGAGACCCAGTACTTC
clone size: NA; D gene: TRBD2; J gene: TRBJ2-7; V gene: TRBV27; CDR3 protein: CASFPLGGSSNEQYF; CDR3 DNA: TGTGCCAGCTTTCCTCTGGGCGGGAGTAGCAACGAGCAGTACTTC
clone size: NA; D gene: TRBD1; J gene: TRBJ1-2; V gene: TRBV28; CDR3 protein: CASRPGQGFLGYGYTF; CDR3 DNA: TGTGCCAGCAGACCGGGACAGGGGTTTTTAGGCTATGGCTACACCTTC
clone size: NA; D gene: NA; J gene: TRBJ1-1; V gene: TRBV19; CDR3 protein: CASSEPGGSNTEAFF; CDR3 DNA: TGTGCCAGTAGTGAGCCGGGAGGGTCGAACACTGAAGCTTTCTTT
clone size: NA; D gene: NA; J gene: TRBJ1-3; V gene: TRBV7-2; CDR3 protein: CASSLAGASGNTIYF; CDR3 DNA: TGTGCCAGCAGCTTAGCGGGAGCCTCTGGAAACACCATATATTTT
clone size: NA; D gene: NA; J gene: TRBJ2-3; V gene: TRBV6-1; CDR3 protein: CASTRTTTDTQYF; CDR3 DNA: TGTGCCAGCACTAGGACTACCACAGATACGCAGTATTTT
clone size: few; D gene: TRBD2; J gene: TRBJ2-7; V gene: TRBV19; CDR3 protein: CASSIARGDYEQYF; CDR3 DNA: TGTGCCAGTAGTATAGCCCGGGGGGACTACGAGCAGTACTTC
clone size: NA; D gene: NA; J gene: TRBJ1-1; V gene: TRBV18; CDR3 protein: CASSPPGLNTEAFF; CDR3 DNA: TGTGCCAGCTCACCTCCAGGGTTGAACACTGAAGCTTTCTTT
clone size: NA; D gene: TRBD1; J gene: TRBJ2-5; V gene: TRBV5-6; CDR3 protein: CASSLAGQGEETQYF; CDR3 DNA: TGTGCCAGCAGCTTGGCCGGACAGGGAGAAGAGACCCAGTACTTC
clone size: NA; D gene: NA; J gene: TRBJ1-4; V gene: TRBV7-9; CDR3 protein: CASSPGTMDEKLFF; CDR3 DNA: TGTGCCAGCAGCCCAGGGACTATGGATGAAAAACTGTTTTTT
clone size: NA; D gene: NA; J gene: TRBJ2-1; V gene: TRBV5-1; CDR3 protein: CASQGQPGESYNEQFF; CDR3 DNA: TGCGCCAGCCAAGGGCAGCCGGGAGAGTCCTACAATGAGCAGTTCTTC